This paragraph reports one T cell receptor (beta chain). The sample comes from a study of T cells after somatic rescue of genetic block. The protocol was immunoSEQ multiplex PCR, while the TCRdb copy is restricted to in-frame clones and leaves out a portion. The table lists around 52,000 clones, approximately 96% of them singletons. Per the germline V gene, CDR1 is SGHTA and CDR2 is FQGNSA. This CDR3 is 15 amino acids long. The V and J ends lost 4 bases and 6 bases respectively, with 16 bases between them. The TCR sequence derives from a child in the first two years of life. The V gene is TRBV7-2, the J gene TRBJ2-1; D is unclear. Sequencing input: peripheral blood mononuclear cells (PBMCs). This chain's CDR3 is CASSYPVAAFNEQFF. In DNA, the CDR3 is TGTGCCAGCAGCTATCCTGTGGCGGCGTTCAATGAGCAGTTCTTC.